The rows below give T cell receptor beta chains drawn from one sample of a study of shared T cell receptors in the human thymus. TCRdb's table, derived via immunoSEQ multiplex PCR, lists solely in-frame clones and lacks some. Among 600,000 or so clones, more than 70% were seen once, and the ten largest hold just under 0.0095%. The data were also submitted as part of a second study, on human thymus T cells.

The sequenced sample consisted of thymocytes. These receptors all stem from a boy less than two years old with a congenital heart defect. Both conserved end residues are part of each CDR3. A D gene is named only where the DNA matches it firmly. A row's size may be missing; if present it is once, few, many or a size class.

v_call	j_call	clone_size	d_call	cdr3_aa	cdr3_nt
TRBV15	TRBJ2-7	.	TRBD1	CATSRDSGTGRRTYEQYF	TGTGCCACCAGCAGAGATTCGGGGACAGGGAGAAGGACCTACGAGCAGTACTTC
TRBV2	TRBJ2-1	.	TRBD2	CASSGGLAGGPFRGSYNEQFF	TGTGCCAGCAGTGGCGGACTAGCGGGGGGGCCATTCCGGGGCTCCTACAATGAGCAGTTCTTC
TRBV11-2	TRBJ2-7	.	.	CASSLHRPNSYEQYF	TGTGCCAGCAGCCTACACAGGCCCAACTCCTACGAGCAGTACTTC
TRBV4-2	TRBJ2-3	once	.	CASRQEFKPTDTQYF	TGTGCCAGCAGACAGGAATTTAAGCCCACAGATACGCAGTATTTT
TRBV6-1	TRBJ2-7	few	.	CASSGELGLPSSYEQYF	TGTGCCAGCAGTGGGGAGTTAGGACTCCCGAGCTCCTACGAGCAGTACTTC
TRBV14	TRBJ1-4	.	TRBD1	CASSDTGGGNEKLFF	TGTGCCAGCAGCGACACAGGGGGGGGTAATGAAAAACTGTTTTTT
TRBV5-1	TRBJ1-1	few	.	CASSWGGRAFF	TGCGCCAGCAGCTGGGGGGGACGAGCTTTCTTT
TRBV7-6	TRBJ2-2	.	.	CATGEPGELFF	TGTGCCACGGGAGAACCCGGGGAGCTGTTTTTT
TRBV6-4	TRBJ1-6	.	.	CASSPTGEYNSPLHF	TGTGCCAGCAGTCCAACAGGAGAATATAATTCACCCCTCCACTTT
TRBV15	TRBJ2-7	.	TRBD2	CATSRGGTSAKKSYEQYF	TGTGCCACCAGCAGGGGAGGGACTAGCGCGAAAAAGTCTTACGAGCAGTACTTC
TRBV19	TRBJ1-5	.	.	CASSILSGFDQPQHF	TGTGCCAGTAGTATACTGTCGGGGTTTGACCAGCCCCAGCATTTT
TRBV20-1	TRBJ2-7	.	TRBD1	CSAPTGGEQYF	TGCAGTGCGCCGACAGGGGGCGAGCAGTACTTC
TRBV19	TRBJ2-5	.	.	CASSGRLGETQYF	TGTGCCAGTAGTGGCAGACTAGGGGAGACCCAGTACTTC
TRBV4-1	TRBJ2-5	.	TRBD2	CASSQKTSGDLYQETQYF	TGCGCCAGCAGCCAAAAAACTAGCGGGGACCTCTACCAAGAGACCCAGTACTTC
TRBV5-6	TRBJ2-4	.	.	CASNRWNPGTPRRDIQYF	TGTGCCAGCAACAGGTGGAATCCCGGGACCCCGAGGAGGGACATTCAGTACTTC
TRBV18	TRBJ2-5	.	.	CASSPNDRNQETQYF	TGTGCCAGCTCACCAAATGACAGAAATCAAGAGACCCAGTACTTC
TRBV28	TRBJ1-2	.	.	CASSSMVQSGGYTF	TGTGCCAGCAGTTCAATGGTGCAGTCGGGGGGCTACACCTTC
TRBV7-2	TRBJ2-7	.	.	CASSLIAGYEQYF	TGTGCCAGCAGCTTAATAGCCGGATACGAGCAGTACTTC
TRBV5-8	TRBJ2-3	.	TRBD1	CASSLLITGQGGSDTDTQYF	TGTGCCAGCAGCCTTCTTATTACCGGACAGGGGGGTTCTGACACAGATACGCAGTATTTT
TRBV19	TRBJ2-3	.	TRBD1	CASSADRLGSTDTQYF	TGTGCCAGTAGTGCGGACAGGTTAGGGTCCACAGATACGCAGTATTTT
TRBV7-2	TRBJ2-7	.	TRBD2	CASSGGEESPARHEQYF	TGTGCCAGCAGCGGGGGGGAGGAGTCACCGGCCCGGCACGAGCAGTACTTC
TRBV5-1	TRBJ2-5	once	TRBD2	CASSYGTSGGAKQETQYF	TGCGCCAGCAGCTACGGGACTAGCGGGGGGGCAAAGCAAGAGACCCAGTACTTC
TRBV11-2	TRBJ2-7	few	TRBD2	CASAWTSGSWGEQYF	TGTGCCAGCGCATGGACTAGCGGGAGTTGGGGGGAGCAGTACTTC
TRBV15	TRBJ1-1	.	TRBD1	CATSTKEGATEAFF	TGTGCCACCAGCACTAAAGAGGGGGCCACTGAAGCTTTCTTT
TRBV2	TRBJ1-2	once	TRBD1	CASSGTGIFYTF	TGTGCCAGTTCCGGGACAGGGATCTTCTACACCTTC
TRBV19	TRBJ2-2	.	.	CASSIRLSGELFF	TGTGCCAGTAGTATACGACTGAGCGGGGAGCTGTTTTTT
TRBV5-1	TRBJ2-3	.	.	CASRTKERSTDTQYF	TGCGCCAGCAGAACAAAGGAGCGTAGCACAGATACGCAGTATTTT
TRBV28	TRBJ1-1	.	.	CASSTLAGLNTEAFF	TGTGCCAGCAGTACCCTCGCAGGCCTGAACACTGAAGCTTTCTTT
TRBV6-1	TRBJ2-1	.	TRBD2	CASSSWTSCKFF	TGTGCCAGCAGTTCTTGGACTAGCTGTAAATTCTTC
TRBV21-1	TRBJ2-7	once	.	CASSKEGGADEQYF	TGTGCCAGCAGCAAAGAAGGGGGCGCGGACGAGCAGTACTTC
TRBV4-1	TRBJ1-5	.	.	CASSQVGGNSNQPQHF	TGCGCCAGCAGCCAAGTGGGGGGTAATAGCAATCAGCCCCAGCATTTT
TRBV9	TRBJ1-1	.	.	CASSVRQNTEAFF	TGTGCCAGCAGCGTCAGACAGAACACTGAAGCTTTCTTT
TRBV7-7	TRBJ2-2	.	TRBD2	CASSSETSGSPGELFF	TGTGCCAGCAGCTCGGAGACTAGCGGGAGTCCCGGGGAGCTGTTTTTT
TRBV29-1	TRBJ2-4	.	TRBD2	CSVVTGGRNENIQYF	TGCAGCGTTGTAACGGGGGGGCGGAACGAAAACATTCAGTACTTC
TRBV27	TRBJ2-3	.	TRBD1	CATRIIARGPYDTQYF	TGTGCCACTCGGATAATAGCCAGGGGGCCATACGATACGCAGTATTTT
TRBV6-1	TRBJ1-3	.	.	CASPGQGLSGNTIYF	TGTGCCAGCCCAGGTCAGGGGCTCTCTGGAAACACCATATATTTT
TRBV7-2	TRBJ2-6	.	.	CASSLVRAATSGANVLTF	TGTGCCAGCAGCTTAGTGAGGGCAGCTACCTCTGGGGCCAACGTCCTGACTTTC
TRBV6-1	TRBJ2-7	.	TRBD2	CASSETSGGLPLIEQYF	TGTGCCAGCAGTGAAACCAGCGGGGGTTTACCTCTGATTGAGCAGTACTTC
TRBV30	TRBJ2-7	.	TRBD1	CAWSVSHGQGTSYEQYF	TGTGCCTGGAGTGTATCTCACGGACAGGGAACTTCCTACGAGCAGTACTTC
TRBV30	TRBJ2-3	.	.	CAWKSVRQGLTDTQYF	TGTGCCTGGAAGTCTGTCAGACAGGGACTCACAGATACGCAGTATTTT
TRBV4-1	TRBJ1-1	.	TRBD1	CASSLGTGSRGTEAFF	TGCGCCAGCAGCCTCGGGACAGGGTCGAGAGGCACTGAAGCTTTCTTT
TRBV28	TRBJ2-2	few	TRBD2	CASSLIAGRDTGELFF	TGTGCCAGCAGTTTAATAGCGGGACGTGACACCGGGGAGCTGTTTTTT
TRBV27	TRBJ1-5	.	TRBD1	CASSSQGDNQPQHF	TGTGCCAGCAGTTCACAGGGGGACAATCAGCCCCAGCATTTT
TRBV4-2	TRBJ2-5	.	TRBD2	CASSQESGGNQETQYF	TGTGCCAGCAGCCAAGAAAGCGGGGGGAACCAAGAGACCCAGTACTTC
TRBV12-2	TRBJ1-5	.	.	CASRLVPGGQSGGNQPQHF	TGTGCAAGTCGCTTAGTACCTGGCGGGCAGTCGGGTGGCAATCAGCCCCAGCATTTT
TRBV4-3	TRBJ2-3	.	TRBD2	CASSPRSSGSGRDTQYF	TGCGCCAGCAGTCCAAGGTCTAGCGGGAGTGGGAGAGATACGCAGTATTTT
TRBV5-1	TRBJ2-1	once	TRBD1	CASSGPEPGQGDNEQFF	TGCGCCAGCAGCGGACCAGAACCGGGACAGGGGGACAATGAGCAGTTCTTC
TRBV4-1	TRBJ1-1	.	.	CASSQDPPTSMNTEAFF	TGCGCCAGCAGCCAAGATCCCCCAACGAGCATGAACACTGAAGCTTTCTTT
TRBV10-2	TRBJ2-7	once	TRBD2	CASRLTSGNSYEQYF	TGCGCCAGCAGACTAACTAGCGGGAACTCCTACGAGCAGTACTTC
TRBV12-2	TRBJ1-1	.	.	CASRPDREGSLSAFF	TGTGCAAGTCGCCCTGACAGGGAAGGCTCTCTTTCAGCTTTCTTT
TRBV10-3	TRBJ1-3	.	.	CAISESIGGISGNTIYF	TGTGCCATCAGTGAGTCAATTGGCGGGATCTCTGGAAACACCATATATTTT
TRBV4-3	TRBJ1-6	.	.	CASSQGQDSNSPLHF	TGCGCCAGCAGCCAAGGTCAGGACTCTAATTCACCCCTCCACTTT
TRBV4-3	TRBJ1-6	.	.	CASSQDPGVGSPLHF	TGCGCCAGCAGCCAAGATCCAGGGGTGGGTTCACCCCTCCACTTT